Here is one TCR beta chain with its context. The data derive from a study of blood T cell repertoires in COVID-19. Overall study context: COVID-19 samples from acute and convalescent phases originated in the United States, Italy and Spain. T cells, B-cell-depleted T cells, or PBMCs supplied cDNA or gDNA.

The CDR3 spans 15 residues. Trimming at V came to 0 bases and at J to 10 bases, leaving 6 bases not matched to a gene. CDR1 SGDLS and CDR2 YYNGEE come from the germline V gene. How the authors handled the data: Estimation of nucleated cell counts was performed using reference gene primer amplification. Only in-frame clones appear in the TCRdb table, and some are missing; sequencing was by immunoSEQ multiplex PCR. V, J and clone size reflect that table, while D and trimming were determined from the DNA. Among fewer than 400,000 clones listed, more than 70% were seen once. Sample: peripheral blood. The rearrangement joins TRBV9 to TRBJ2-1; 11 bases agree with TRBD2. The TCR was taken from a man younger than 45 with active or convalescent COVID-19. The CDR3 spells CASSVGGLAAHEQFF. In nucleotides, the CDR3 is TGTGCCAGCAGCGTAGGGGGACTAGCGGCCCACGAGCAGTTCTTC. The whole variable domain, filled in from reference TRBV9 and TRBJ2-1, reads DSGVTQTPKHLITATGQRVTLRCSPRSGDLSVYWYQQSLDQGLQFLIQYYNGEERAKGNILERFSAQQFPDLHSELNLSSLELGDSALYFCASSVGGLAAHEQFFGPGTRLTVL.